Below are 27 T cell receptor beta chains sequenced from a single sample in a study of blood T cell repertoires in COVID-19. Profiled with immunoSEQ multiplex PCR; TCRdb holds only in-frame clones, not every one. Of about 200,000 clones listed, 75% to 90% are singletons. Source material: peripheral blood. The receptors come from a man between 60 and 70 years old with acute or convalescent COVID-19.

This clone showed up just a few times. A junction boundary mismatches the germline segment, possibly from a read error. The chain uses TRBV5-3 and TRBJ1-6, with D possibly TRBD1 on 5 matching bases. TRBV5-3 is filed as an ORF, its function uncertain. The CDR3 is made up of 10 amino acids. CDR3 amino acids: CARSFGRVNF. The CDR3 DNA reads as TGTGCCAGAAGCTTCGGCAGGGTTAACTTT.

The chain links TRBV24-1 to TRBJ2-1, with TRBD1 as a possible D gene (7 bases). V was trimmed by 3 bases and J by 9 bases, leaving 17 bases between them. There are 15 residues in the CDR3. From germline, CDR1 is KGHDR and CDR2 SFDVKD. The CDR3 loop reads CATSDPSPQGGEQFF. CDR3 DNA sequence: TGTGCCACCAGTGATCCCTCCCCTCAGGGGGGTGAGCAGTTCTTC.

The chain links TRBV7-2 to TRBJ1-1; D perhaps matches TRBD1 (6 bases). Germline V gene lookup returns CDR1 SGHTA and CDR2 FQGNSA. The CDR3 extends over 14 amino acids. V lost 5 bases, J lost 2 bases, and 12 bases lay in between. The CDR3 loop is CASSVDRINTEAFF. Written as DNA, the CDR3 is TGTGCCAGCAGCGTCGACAGGATCAACACTGAAGCTTTCTTT.

A word on this clone: Additional DNA sequences in this sample encode the identical CDR3. The rearrangement uses TRBV7-9 and TRBJ2-7; 7 bases are shared with TRBD1. The CDR3 extends over 12 amino acids. Germline V gene lookup returns CDR1 SEHNR and CDR2 FQNEAQ (reference sequence). Trimming took 5 bases from V and 4 from J; bases not matched to a gene: 2. For the CDR3, the DNA is TGTGCCAGCAGCCGACAGGGTTACGAGCAGTACTTC. Translation gives CASSRQGYEQYF.

This sequence joins TRBV19 and TRBJ1-5, with a weak D call TRBD1 (6 bases). Deletions cut 7 bases from V and 5 bases from J, with 15 bases between. The germline V gene encodes CDR1 LNHDA and CDR2 SQIVND (reference sequence). CDR3 length equals 14 residues. The CDR3, as DNA: TGTGCCAGTAACATGGGGGCATCCTATCAGCCCCAGCATTTT. Amino acid sequence: CASNMGASYQPQHF.

This clone was counted between two and nine times. V is TRBV5-1 and J is TRBJ2-1; tentative D call: TRBD2 (5 bases). The CDR3 sequence is 14 residues long. The germline V and J ends were trimmed by 5 bases and 5 bases, with 14 bases remaining between them. Germline CDR1 and CDR2: SGHRS and YFSETQ. CDR3 coding DNA: TGCGCCAGCAGACGCGGGCCGGGCGACAATGAGCAGTTCTTC. Its translation is CASRRGPGDNEQFF.

This chain uses TRBV19 with TRBJ2-2, with no clear D. The V end lost 5 bases, the J end lost 3 bases, and 7 bases lay between the germline ends. The germline CDR1 and CDR2 sequences are LNHDA and SQIVND (reference sequence). This CDR3 has 13 residues. The CDR3 spells CASSSRHTGELFF. CDR3 sequence (DNA): TGTGCCAGTAGTTCGAGGCACACCGGGGAGCTGTTTTTT.

This rearrangement joins TRBV7-9 to TRBJ1-2; TRBD1 matches 11 bases. Germline V CDR1 and CDR2: SEHNR, FQNEAQ (reference sequence). This CDR3 region has 15 residues. V lost 4 bases and J lost 3; bases outside the gene matches: 4. In DNA form, the CDR3 reads TGTGCCAGCAGCTCCGGACAGGGGGCGGACTATGGCTACACCTTC. As protein: CASSSGQGADYGYTF. The full variable domain, completed using reference TRBV7-9 and TRBJ1-2, is DTGVSQNPRHKITKRGQNVTFRCDPISEHNRLYWYRQTLGQGPEFLTYFQNEAQLEKSRLLSDRFSAERPKGSFSTLEIQRTEQGDSAMYLCASSSGQGADYGYTFGSGTRLTVV.

This rearrangement joins TRBV7-9 to TRBJ1-2; 9 bases agree with TRBD1. CDR3 length: 15 residues. Germline CDR1 reads SEHNR; CDR2 reads FQNEAQ (reference sequence). The V and J ends lost 5 bases and 1 base, in that order; junction bases with no gene match: 5. For the CDR3, the DNA is TGTGCCAGCAGCCTGACGGACAGGGGTAACTATGGCTACACCTTC. As protein: CASSLTDRGNYGYTF.

This clone was seen a handful of times. The same CDR3 is also encoded by other DNA sequences in this sample. This chain uses TRBV7-3 with TRBJ2-2, with D possibly TRBD2 on 5 matching bases. Trimming removed 2 bases at V and 0 bases at J, with 7 bases between. This CDR3 is 15 amino acids long. CDR1 and CDR2 from the germline V gene are SGHTA and FQGTGA. The CDR3, as DNA: TGTGCCAGCAGCTTAGGCGGGTCGAACACCGGGGAGCTGTTTTTT. Encoded protein: CASSLGGSNTGELFF. The entire variable domain, with the rest obtained from reference TRBV7-3 and TRBJ2-2, is as follows: GAGVSQTPSNKVTEKGKYVELRCDPISGHTALYWYRQSLGQGPEFLIYFQGTGAADDSGLPNDRFFAVRPEGSVSTLKIQRTERGDSAVYLCASSLGGSNTGELFFGEGSRLTVL.

The sample holds one count of this clone. This chain joins TRBV4-1 and TRBJ1-5; 11 bases fit TRBD1. The CDR3 runs 16 residues. Trimming removed 1 base from V and 4 bases from J; junction bases left unmatched: 3. Germline CDR1 is MGHRA and CDR2 is YSYEKL. The CDR3 DNA is TGCGCCAGCAGCCAAGTCCGGGACAGGGGGAATCAGCCCCAGCATTTT. Amino acid sequence: CASSQVRDRGNQPQHF.

This clone was detected once. J is TRBJ2-1 and V is TRBV4-1; 9 positions match TRBD2. The V gene's germline CDR1 is MGHRA and CDR2 YSYEKL. The CDR3 covers 17 residues. After removal of 4 bases from V and 5 bases from J, the junction contained 12 bases not matched to a gene. DNA for the CDR3: TGCGCCAGCAGCCCCGGGACTAGCCGGAGGGATAACAATGAGCAGTTCTTC. Protein product: CASSPGTSRRDNNEQFF.

The chain carries TRBV7-2 and TRBJ2-7; tentatively, D is TRBD2 (6 bases). This CDR3 comprises 16 residues. Germline V gene data show CDR1 as SGHTA and CDR2 as FQGNSA. V shed 1 base and J shed 3 bases, with 16 bases lying between them. CDR3 amino acids: CASSLGVPAGFYEQYF. The CDR3 nucleotides are TGTGCCAGCAGCTTAGGGGTTCCAGCGGGCTTCTACGAGCAGTACTTC. The whole variable domain, filled in from reference TRBV7-2 and TRBJ2-7, reads GAGVSQSPSNKVTEKGKDVELRCDPISGHTALYWYRQSLGQGLEFLIYFQGNSAPDKSGLPSDRFSAERTGGSVSTLTIQRTQQEDSAVYLCASSLGVPAGFYEQYFGPGTRLTVT.

The chain couples TRBV11-1 to TRBJ1-1; D is possibly TRBD1 (5 bases). Germline loops: CDR1 SGHAT, CDR2 FQDESV (reference sequence). Trimming took off 7 bases at V and 1 base at J, with 10 bases between the two ends. This CDR3 region has 13 residues. CDR3 DNA sequence: TGTGCCAGCAAATTTGGACAGAACACTGAAGCTTTCTTT. This sequence encodes CASKFGQNTEAFF.

The genes are TRBV27 and TRBJ2-1; D not certain. From germline, CDR1 is MNHEY and CDR2 SMNVEV (reference sequence). V lost 3 bases and J 4 bases, leaving 7 bases between the germline ends. The CDR3 contains 13 residues. CDR3 DNA: TGTGCCAGCAGTTTGGCGGATTACAATGAGCAGTTCTTC. The encoded protein is CASSLADYNEQFF.

This clone has only one observation. The chain links TRBV7-8 to TRBJ1-1; 8 bases fit TRBD1. The CDR3 sequence is 16 residues long. Germline V gene data show CDR1 as SGHVS and CDR2 as FQNEAQ. V trimming: 5 bases; J trimming: 2 bases; junction bases outside the gene matches: 10. CDR3 residues: CASSPGDRGLNTEAFF. DNA for the CDR3: TGTGCCAGCAGCCCGGGAGACAGGGGATTAAACACTGAAGCTTTCTTT.

The genes are TRBV5-1 and TRBJ2-1, with D unclear. Trimming cost V 1 base and J 6 bases, with 5 bases left between them. CDR1 is SGHRS and CDR2 is YFSETQ in the germline V gene. This CDR3 has 12 amino acids. CDR3 nucleotides: TGCGCCAGCAGCTTGCCCCTCAATGAGCAGTTCTTC. Its translation: CASSLPLNEQFF.

The chain employs TRBV24-1 and TRBJ2-2; no clear D gene. Looked up from germline, CDR1 is KGHDR and CDR2 is SFDVKD. Trimming stripped 9 bases from V and 5 bases from J, with 12 bases between. The CDR3 runs 13 residues. The CDR3 sequence: CATATRRTGELFF. The DNA for the CDR3 is TGTGCCACCGCCACGCGAAGAACCGGGGAGCTGTTTTTT.

The chain employs TRBV5-5 and TRBJ2-2; TRBD2 is a possible D gene (5 bases). From germline, CDR1 is SGHKS and CDR2 YYEKEE (reference sequence). The length of the CDR3 is 14 residues. Deletions cut 2 bases from V and 4 bases from J, with 9 bases between. CDR3 sequence reads: CASSLRGFTGELFF. The CDR3, as DNA: TGTGCCAGCAGCTTAAGAGGGTTCACCGGGGAGCTGTTTTTT.

This sequence joins TRBV2 and TRBJ2-7; D is possibly TRBD1 (6 bases). The CDR3 extends over 14 amino acids. Germline V gene lookup returns CDR1 SNHLY and CDR2 FYNNEI. V lost 7 bases and J lost 3, with 16 bases in between. CDR3 nucleotide sequence: TGTGCCAGCAAGAAAGACAGGATTGACTACGAGCAGTACTTC. It translates to CASKKDRIDYEQYF.

This clone was observed once. The chain has TRBV7-2 and TRBJ2-5; 14 bases are a match to TRBD2. V gave up 2 bases and J gave up 7 bases; unmatched junction bases: 9. CDR1 SGHTA and CDR2 FQGNSA come from the germline V gene. The CDR3 runs 17 residues. The CDR3 spells CASSLPVTSGRAGTQYF. DNA of the CDR3: TGTGCCAGCAGCTTACCCGTGACTAGCGGGAGGGCCGGGACCCAGTACTTC.

The V call is TRBV7-3, the J call TRBJ1-6; 8 nucleotides agree with TRBD1. Germline lookup yields CDR1 SGHTA and CDR2 FQGTGA. This CDR3 has 16 amino acids. The J segment lost 5 bases and the V segment lost 2 bases, leaving 5 bases of the junction unmatched. The CDR3 coding sequence is TGTGCCAGCAGCTTATTAGGACAGGGAAATAATTCACCCCTCCACTTT. This translates into CASSLLGQGNNSPLHF.

The chain is built from TRBV25-1 and TRBJ2-5; 11 bases match TRBD2. CDR3 size: 18 residues. J gave up 5 bases and V 1 base, and 12 bases lay outside the gene matches. CDR1 and CDR2 from the germline V gene are MGHDK and SYGVNS. The CDR3 DNA reads TGTGCCAGCAGTGAATTTGGTAGCGGGAGGGAGGGGAAGGAGACCCAGTACTTC. Its protein is CASSEFGSGREGKETQYF.

The V gene is TRBV10-3, the J gene TRBJ2-5, with D maybe TRBD2 (6 bases). The germline V gene encodes CDR1 ENHRY and CDR2 SYGVKD. Trimming took off 8 bases at V and 2 bases at J, with 15 bases between the two ends. The CDR3 totals 14 residues. The CDR3 spells CAISPSGGQETQYF. CDR3 DNA: TGTGCCATCTCCCCTTCTGGGGGGCAAGAGACCCAGTACTTC.

V gene TRBV19 combines with J gene TRBJ2-1; 10 nucleotides line up with TRBD2. There are 14 residues in the CDR3. Looked up from germline, CDR1 is LNHDA and CDR2 is SQIVND (reference sequence). The ends lost 4 bases at V and 9 bases at J; junction bases unmatched: 6. CDR3 sequence: CASSTSGSAGEQFF. The CDR3 DNA reads as TGTGCCAGTAGTACTAGCGGGAGCGCGGGTGAGCAGTTCTTC.

This clone was observed a few times. The rearrangement joins TRBV7-2 to TRBJ1-2, with 7 bases fitting TRBD1. V shed 5 bases, J shed 4 bases, and the junction held 10 bases outside the gene matches. This CDR3 region has 15 residues. CDR1 and CDR2 from the germline V gene are SGHTA and FQGNSA. CDR3 amino acids: CASSATGTLGYGYTF. The CDR3 DNA reads TGTGCCAGCAGCGCGACAGGGACCCTTGGCTATGGCTACACCTTC. The whole variable domain, filled in from reference TRBV7-2 and TRBJ1-2, reads GAGVSQSPSNKVTEKGKDVELRCDPISGHTALYWYRQSLGQGLEFLIYFQGNSAPDKSGLPSDRFSAERTGGSVSTLTIQRTQQEDSAVYLCASSATGTLGYGYTFGSGTRLTVV.

The chain links TRBV3-1 (or the pseudogene TRBV3-2) to TRBJ2-1; 7 bases line up with TRBD2. J gave up 6 bases and V 6 bases, and 8 bases lay outside the gene matches. This CDR3 is 14 amino acids long. Germline-derived CDR1 and CDR2 are LGHDT and YNNKEL (reference sequence). CDR3 sequence (DNA): TGTGCCAGCAGTCTCCAGACTAGCCTCAATGAGCAGTTCTTC. Residues: CASSLQTSLNEQFF.